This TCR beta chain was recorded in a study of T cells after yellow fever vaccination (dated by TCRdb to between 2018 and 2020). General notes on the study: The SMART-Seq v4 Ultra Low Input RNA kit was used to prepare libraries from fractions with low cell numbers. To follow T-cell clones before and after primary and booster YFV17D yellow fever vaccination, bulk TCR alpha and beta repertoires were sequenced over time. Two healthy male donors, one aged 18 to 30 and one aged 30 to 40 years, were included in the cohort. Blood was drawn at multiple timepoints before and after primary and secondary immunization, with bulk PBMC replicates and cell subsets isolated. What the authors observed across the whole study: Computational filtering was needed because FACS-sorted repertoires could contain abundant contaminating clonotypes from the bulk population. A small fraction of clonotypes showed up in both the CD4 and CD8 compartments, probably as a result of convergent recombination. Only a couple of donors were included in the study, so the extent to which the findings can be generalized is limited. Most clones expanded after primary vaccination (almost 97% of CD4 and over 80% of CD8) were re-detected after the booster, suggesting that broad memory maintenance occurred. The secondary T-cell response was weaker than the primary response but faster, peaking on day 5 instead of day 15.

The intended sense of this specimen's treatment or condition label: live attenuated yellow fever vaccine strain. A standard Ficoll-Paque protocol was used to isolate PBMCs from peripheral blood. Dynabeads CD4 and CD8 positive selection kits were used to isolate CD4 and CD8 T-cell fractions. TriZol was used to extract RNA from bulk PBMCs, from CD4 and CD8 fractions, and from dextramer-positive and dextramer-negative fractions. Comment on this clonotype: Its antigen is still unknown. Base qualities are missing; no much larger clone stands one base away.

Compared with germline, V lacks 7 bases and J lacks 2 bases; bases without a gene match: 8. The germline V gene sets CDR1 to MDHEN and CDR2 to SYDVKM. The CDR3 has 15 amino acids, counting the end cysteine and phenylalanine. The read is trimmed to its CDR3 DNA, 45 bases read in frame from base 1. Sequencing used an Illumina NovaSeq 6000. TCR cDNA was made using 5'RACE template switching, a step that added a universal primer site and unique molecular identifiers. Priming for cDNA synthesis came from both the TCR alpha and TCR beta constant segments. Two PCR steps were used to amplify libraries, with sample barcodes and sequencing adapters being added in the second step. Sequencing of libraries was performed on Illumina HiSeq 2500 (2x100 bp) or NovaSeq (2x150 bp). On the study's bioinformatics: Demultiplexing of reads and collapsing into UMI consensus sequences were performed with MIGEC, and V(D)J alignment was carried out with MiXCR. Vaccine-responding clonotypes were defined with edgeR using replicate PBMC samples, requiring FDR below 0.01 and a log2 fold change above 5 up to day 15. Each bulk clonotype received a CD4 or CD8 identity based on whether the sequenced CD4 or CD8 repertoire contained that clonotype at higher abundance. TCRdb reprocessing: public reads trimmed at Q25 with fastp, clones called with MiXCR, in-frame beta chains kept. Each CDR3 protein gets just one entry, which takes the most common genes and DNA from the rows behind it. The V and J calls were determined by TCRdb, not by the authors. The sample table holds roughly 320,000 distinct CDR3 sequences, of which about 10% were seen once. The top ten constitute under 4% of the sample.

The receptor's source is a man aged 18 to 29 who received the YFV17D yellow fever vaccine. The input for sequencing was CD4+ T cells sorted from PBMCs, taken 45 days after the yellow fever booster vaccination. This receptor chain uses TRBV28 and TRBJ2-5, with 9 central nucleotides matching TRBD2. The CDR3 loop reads CASMGGGVAQETQYF. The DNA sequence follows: TGTGCCAGCATGGGCGGGGGGGTAGCTCAAGAGACCCAGTACTTC.